This T cell receptor (beta chain) was recorded in a study of T cell responses to AZD1222 COVID-19 vaccine. Sequencing used immunoSEQ multiplex PCR; TCRdb keeps in-frame clones, though not all of them. This sample yields under 200,000 clones, of which approximately 90% are seen a single time; roughly 26% belongs to the top ten. The V and J ends lost 5 bases and 2 bases respectively, with 18 bases between them. The CDR3 length is 16 residues. Germline lookup yields CDR1 LNHDA and CDR2 SQIVND (reference sequence). This sequence originates from an adult who received the AZD1222 COVID-19 vaccine. The chain carries TRBV19 and TRBJ1-2, with D unclear. Specimen: peripheral blood, collected 28 days after the second AZD1222 dose. The CDR3 loop reads CASSPQADRWNYGYTF. Written as DNA, the CDR3 is TGTGCCAGTAGTCCCCAGGCGGACCGATGGAACTATGGCTACACCTTC.